One sample yielded the 25 T cell receptor beta chains listed below, sequenced in a study of type 1 and type 2 diabetes patients. Genomic DNA was the PCR template. The TCR beta CDR3 region was amplified using 30 forward and 13 reverse primers. A single record per CDR3 protein comes from TCRdb applying MiXCR to the multiplex PCR reads. Of 280,000 or so distinct CDR3 sequences in the sample, approximately 50% were seen once. The source material was peripheral blood mononuclear cells (PBMCs). The receptors here all came from a man aged 18-30 years with type 2 diabetes.

This clonotype occurred a few times. The chain's CDR3 is CASNQDPTGLAFF. In nucleotides, the CDR3 is TGTGCCAGTAACCAAGACCCCACAGGGTTGGCTTTCTTT. The chain uses TRBV19 and TRBJ1-1, with a tentative D call TRBD1 (6 bases). CDR1 and CDR2 from the germline V gene are LNHDA and SQIVND (reference sequence). This CDR3 contains 13 residues. V was cut by 7 bases and J by 11 bases, with 20 bases left in between.

This clonotype appeared a few times. This rearrangement joins TRBV6-6 to TRBJ2-7, with a tentative D call TRBD1 (5 bases). V lost 5 bases to trimming and J lost 3 bases, with 17 bases between them. Germline V gives CDR1 MNHNY, CDR2 SVGAGI (reference sequence). The CDR3 is 15 residues long. CDR3 nucleotides: TGTGCCAGCAGTCTTAAACCTATAGGGGACTACGAGCAGTACTTC. Translated: CASSLKPIGDYEQYF.

V and J are TRBV4-1 and TRBJ2-2, with 8 positions matching TRBD1. The V and J ends lost 1 base and 5 bases, in that order; junction bases with no gene match: 12. This CDR3 region has 18 residues. Germline assignment: CDR1 MGHRA and CDR2 YSYEKL. This chain's CDR3 is CASSQGSGRGQWTGELFF. The DNA for the CDR3 is TGCGCCAGCAGCCAAGGAAGTGGCAGGGGGCAGTGGACCGGGGAGCTGTTTTTT.

The chain is built from TRBV10-3 and TRBJ2-7, with no clear D. Germline assignment: CDR1 ENHRY and CDR2 SYGVKD. This CDR3 comprises 13 residues. Trimming pared 4 bases from V and 2 bases from J, leaving 9 bases between. The CDR3 DNA reads TGTGCCATCAGTGGTAGCCTAGCCTACGAGCAGTACTTC. It yields the protein CAISGSLAYEQYF.

CDR3 residues: CASSAAPTRDQNTGELFF. DNA of the CDR3: TGTGCCAGCAGCGCAGCCCCGACTCGGGACCAAAACACCGGGGAGCTGTTTTTT. The chain employs TRBV9 and TRBJ2-2; D tentatively fits TRBD1 or TRBD2 (5 bases each). Germline loops: CDR1 SGDLS, CDR2 YYNGEE. Trimming removed 3 bases at V and 2 bases at J, with 20 bases between. CDR3 length equals 18 residues.

The CDR3 loop is CASMAGRQETQYF. The DNA of the CDR3 is TGTGCCAGCATGGCGGGGAGACAAGAGACCCAGTACTTC. The chain is built from TRBV2 and TRBJ2-5, with D possibly being TRBD2 (6 bases). Germline CDR1 SNHLY, CDR2 FYNNEI. CDR3 length: 13 residues. V was clipped by 7 bases and J by 2 bases, with 11 bases between them.

The chain is built from TRBV4-1 and TRBJ2-3; D is possibly TRBD1 (6 bases). V lost 4 bases to trimming and J lost 0 bases, with 11 bases between them. From germline, CDR1 is MGHRA and CDR2 YSYEKL. This CDR3 is built from 15 residues. Written as DNA, the CDR3 is TGCGCCAGCAGCCGGGACACTCTTAGCACAGATACGCAGTATTTT. Protein product: CASSRDTLSTDTQYF.

This chain links TRBV27 with TRBJ1-2, with D possibly TRBD1 on 5 matching bases. Germline loops: CDR1 MNHEY, CDR2 SMNVEV (reference sequence). This CDR3 contains 15 residues. V lost 6 bases and J lost 4, with 18 bases in between. The CDR3 DNA reads TGTGCCAGCAGCCTCCGGGACGGAGCTAGCTATGGCTACACCTTC. Its translation: CASSLRDGASYGYTF.

This clonotype was detected ten times or more. V is TRBV10-1 and J is TRBJ2-7, with TRBD1 matching over 8 bases. CDR3 length: 14 residues. After removal of 4 bases from V and 5 bases from J, the junction contained 7 bases not matched to a gene. Germline V CDR1 and CDR2: WNHNN, SYGVQD (reference sequence). CDR3 protein: CASSVGQGPDEQYF. The DNA for the CDR3 is TGCGCCAGCAGTGTCGGACAGGGTCCAGACGAGCAGTACTTC.

This chain joins TRBV19 and TRBJ2-2, with D uncertain. From germline, CDR1 is LNHDA and CDR2 SQIVND (reference sequence). CDR3 length: 13 residues. V lost 9 bases, J lost 0 bases, and 8 bases lay in between. The CDR3 sequence is CASFRTNTGELFF. The CDR3 DNA reads TGTGCCAGCTTTAGGACGAACACCGGGGAGCTGTTTTTT.

This sequence joins TRBV14 and TRBJ1-2; D perhaps matches TRBD1 (6 bases). The CDR3 covers 13 residues. Germline V gene sequence: CDR1 SGHDN, CDR2 FVKESK. The V end was cut by 3 bases, the J end by 5 bases, with 10 bases between. CDR3 nucleotides: TGTGCCAGCAGCCAGTGGGACACTTATGGCTACACCTTC. It yields the protein CASSQWDTYGYTF. Full variable domain (rest looked up from reference TRBV14 and TRBJ1-2): EAGVTQFPSHSVIEKGQTVTLRCDPISGHDNLYWYRRVMGKEIKFLLHFVKESKQDESGMPNNRFLAERTGGTYSTLKVQPAELEDSGVYFCASSQWDTYGYTFGSGTRLTVV.

This clonotype was picked up a small number of times. V usage is TRBV9 and J usage is TRBJ2-5, with a possible D match to TRBD2 (5 bases). V lost 0 bases to trimming and J lost 5 bases, with 8 bases between them. The germline V gene has CDR1 SGDLS and CDR2 YYNGEE. The CDR3 runs 13 residues. CDR3 bases: TGTGCCAGCAGCGTAGTAACGGGGGAGACCCAGTACTTC. Its protein is CASSVVTGETQYF.

This clonotype was counted a few times. The chain links TRBV20-1 to TRBJ2-7; D possibly corresponds to TRBD2 (7 bases). The CDR3 length is 17 residues. Germline CDR1 reads DFQATT; CDR2 reads SNEGSKA (reference sequence). Trimming took off 0 bases at V and 3 bases at J, with 21 bases between the two ends. The CDR3 DNA reads as TGCAGTGCTAGAGATAAGGAGGAGGGAGGGGGATTCTACGAGCAGTACTTC. The encoded protein is CSARDKEEGGGFYEQYF.

The CDR3, as DNA: TGTGCCAGCAGCCCCGGAATTAACCAAGAGACCCAGTACTTC. This sequence encodes CASSPGINQETQYF. This chain uses TRBV7-2 with TRBJ2-5; D is unresolved. Trimming pared 5 bases from V and 0 bases from J, leaving 10 bases between. The germline CDR1 and CDR2 sequences are SGHTA and FQGNSA. The CDR3 sequence is 14 residues long.

The chain is built from TRBV2 and TRBJ2-1; D not certain. The V end lost 2 bases, the J end lost 5 bases, and 10 bases lay between the germline ends. CDR1 and CDR2 from the germline V gene are SNHLY and FYNNEI. This CDR3 is built from 14 residues. The CDR3: CASSEYVTNNEQFF. CDR3 sequence (DNA): TGTGCCAGCAGTGAATACGTGACCAACAATGAGCAGTTCTTC.

CDR3 in amino acids: CSVSEGQGNQPQHF. The CDR3 nucleotides are TGCAGCGTCTCCGAGGGGCAGGGCAATCAGCCCCAGCATTTT. The V call is TRBV29-1, the J call TRBJ1-5; tentative D call: TRBD1 (5 bases). V lost 6 bases and J lost 2, with 14 bases in between. The CDR3 is 14 amino acids. Germline V gene data show CDR1 as SQVTM and CDR2 as ANQGSEA.

This clonotype showed up many times. This rearrangement joins TRBV7-8 to TRBJ1-4; TRBD1 aligns across 7 bases. Germline V gives CDR1 SGHVS, CDR2 FQNEAQ. The CDR3 extends over 16 amino acids. V lost 1 base, J lost 8 bases, and 10 bases stayed unmatched. CDR3 amino acids: CASSLETRGLQEKLFF. CDR3 in DNA: TGTGCCAGCAGCTTAGAGACCAGGGGGTTACAGGAAAAACTGTTTTTT.

This chain links TRBV28 with TRBJ1-5; D perhaps matches TRBD1 (5 bases). The V gene's germline CDR1 is MDHEN and CDR2 SYDVKM. The CDR3 is 15 residues long. V dropped 7 bases and J dropped 4 bases, with 17 bases sitting between them. The chain's CDR3 is CASTTSGGGNQPQHF. The DNA of the CDR3 is TGTGCCAGCACTACAAGCGGGGGTGGGAATCAGCCCCAGCATTTT.

This clonotype was counted at least ten times. This chain links TRBV19 with TRBJ2-3; no clear D. The V end was cut by 6 bases, the J end by 4 bases, with 5 bases between. Per the germline V gene, CDR1 is LNHDA and CDR2 is SQIVND (reference sequence). This CDR3 comprises 11 residues. CDR3 nucleotides: TGTGCCAGTAGGAGCCCAGATACGCAGTATTTT. It yields the protein CASRSPDTQYF. Variable domain in full (rest from reference TRBV19 and TRBJ2-3): DGGITQSPKYLFRKEGQNVTLSCEQNLNHDAMYWYRQDPGQGLRLIYYSQIVNDFQKGDIAEGYSVSREKKESFPLTVTSAQKNPTAFYLCASRSPDTQYFGPGTRLTVL.

This clonotype has only a few counts. This chain uses TRBV15 with TRBJ1-1; D perhaps matches TRBD1 (5 bases). Trimming cost V 1 base and J 6 bases, with 12 bases left between them. This CDR3 comprises 14 residues. Germline values: CDR1 LNHNV, CDR2 YYDKDF (reference sequence). In nucleotides, the CDR3 is TGTGCCACCAGCAGAGGGGAGGGGCGGGCTGAAGCTTTCTTT. Amino acids: CATSRGEGRAEAFF.

A single count supports this clonotype. This sequence joins TRBV10-1 and TRBJ1-1, with D maybe TRBD1 (6 bases). The CDR3 length is 13 residues. CDR1 and CDR2 from the germline V gene are WNHNN and SYGVQD (reference sequence). Trimming cost V 4 bases and J 3 bases, with 9 bases left between them. CDR3 sequence reads: CASSGQADTEAFF. In DNA form, the CDR3 reads TGCGCCAGCAGTGGACAGGCGGACACTGAAGCTTTCTTT.

A few counts support this clonotype. The V call is TRBV19, the J call TRBJ2-1; D unclear. CDR1 is LNHDA, CDR2 SQIVND, per germline (reference sequence). V was clipped by 2 bases and J by 4 bases, with 6 bases between them. The length of the CDR3 is 13 residues. CDR3 coding DNA: TGTGCCAGTAGTATACTCGGATACAATGAGCAGTTCTTC. Translating gives CASSILGYNEQFF.

This clonotype has only a few counts. The chain recombines TRBV20-1 with TRBJ2-7; 8 nucleotides agree with TRBD2. Germline values: CDR1 DFQATT, CDR2 SNEGSKA (reference sequence). This CDR3 contains 15 residues. V lost 5 bases to trimming and J lost 3 bases; unmatched junction nucleotides: 12. The CDR3 DNA follows: TGCAGTGCTGATCCAGTTAGCGGGGAGTTCTACGAGCAGTACTTC. Residues: CSADPVSGEFYEQYF.

This clonotype was found a few times. The chain combines TRBV29-1 with TRBJ1-1; no clear D gene. The germline CDR1 and CDR2 sequences are SQVTM and ANQGSEA. Trimming left V 7 bases short and J 0 bases short, with 12 bases between. This CDR3 has 13 amino acids. As DNA, the CDR3 is TGCAGCGCAAGAACAGTCATGAACACTGAAGCTTTCTTT. As protein: CSARTVMNTEAFF.

This clonotype was picked up one time. Sequence at one end of the junction differs from germline and may be a read error. The V and J genes are TRBV10-2 and TRBJ1-6; D gene unclear. Germline V gene sequence: CDR1 WSHSY, CDR2 SAAADI. The CDR3 consists of 15 residues. The CDR3 DNA reads TGCACCAGCAGTGAGTCAGTGGCCTATAATTCACCCCTCCACTTT. Residues: CTSSESVAYNSPLHF.